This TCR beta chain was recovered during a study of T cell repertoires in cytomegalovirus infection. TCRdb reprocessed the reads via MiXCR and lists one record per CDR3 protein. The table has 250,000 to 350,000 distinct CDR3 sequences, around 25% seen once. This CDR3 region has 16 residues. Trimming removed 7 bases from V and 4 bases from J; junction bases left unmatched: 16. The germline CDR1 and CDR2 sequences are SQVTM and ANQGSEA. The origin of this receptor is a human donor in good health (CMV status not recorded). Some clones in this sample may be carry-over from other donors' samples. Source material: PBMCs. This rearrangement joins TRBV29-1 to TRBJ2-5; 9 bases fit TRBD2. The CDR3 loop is CSGLDSGGIPGETQYF. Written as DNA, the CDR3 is TGCAGCGGATTGGACAGCGGGGGGATCCCCGGAGAGACCCAGTACTTC.